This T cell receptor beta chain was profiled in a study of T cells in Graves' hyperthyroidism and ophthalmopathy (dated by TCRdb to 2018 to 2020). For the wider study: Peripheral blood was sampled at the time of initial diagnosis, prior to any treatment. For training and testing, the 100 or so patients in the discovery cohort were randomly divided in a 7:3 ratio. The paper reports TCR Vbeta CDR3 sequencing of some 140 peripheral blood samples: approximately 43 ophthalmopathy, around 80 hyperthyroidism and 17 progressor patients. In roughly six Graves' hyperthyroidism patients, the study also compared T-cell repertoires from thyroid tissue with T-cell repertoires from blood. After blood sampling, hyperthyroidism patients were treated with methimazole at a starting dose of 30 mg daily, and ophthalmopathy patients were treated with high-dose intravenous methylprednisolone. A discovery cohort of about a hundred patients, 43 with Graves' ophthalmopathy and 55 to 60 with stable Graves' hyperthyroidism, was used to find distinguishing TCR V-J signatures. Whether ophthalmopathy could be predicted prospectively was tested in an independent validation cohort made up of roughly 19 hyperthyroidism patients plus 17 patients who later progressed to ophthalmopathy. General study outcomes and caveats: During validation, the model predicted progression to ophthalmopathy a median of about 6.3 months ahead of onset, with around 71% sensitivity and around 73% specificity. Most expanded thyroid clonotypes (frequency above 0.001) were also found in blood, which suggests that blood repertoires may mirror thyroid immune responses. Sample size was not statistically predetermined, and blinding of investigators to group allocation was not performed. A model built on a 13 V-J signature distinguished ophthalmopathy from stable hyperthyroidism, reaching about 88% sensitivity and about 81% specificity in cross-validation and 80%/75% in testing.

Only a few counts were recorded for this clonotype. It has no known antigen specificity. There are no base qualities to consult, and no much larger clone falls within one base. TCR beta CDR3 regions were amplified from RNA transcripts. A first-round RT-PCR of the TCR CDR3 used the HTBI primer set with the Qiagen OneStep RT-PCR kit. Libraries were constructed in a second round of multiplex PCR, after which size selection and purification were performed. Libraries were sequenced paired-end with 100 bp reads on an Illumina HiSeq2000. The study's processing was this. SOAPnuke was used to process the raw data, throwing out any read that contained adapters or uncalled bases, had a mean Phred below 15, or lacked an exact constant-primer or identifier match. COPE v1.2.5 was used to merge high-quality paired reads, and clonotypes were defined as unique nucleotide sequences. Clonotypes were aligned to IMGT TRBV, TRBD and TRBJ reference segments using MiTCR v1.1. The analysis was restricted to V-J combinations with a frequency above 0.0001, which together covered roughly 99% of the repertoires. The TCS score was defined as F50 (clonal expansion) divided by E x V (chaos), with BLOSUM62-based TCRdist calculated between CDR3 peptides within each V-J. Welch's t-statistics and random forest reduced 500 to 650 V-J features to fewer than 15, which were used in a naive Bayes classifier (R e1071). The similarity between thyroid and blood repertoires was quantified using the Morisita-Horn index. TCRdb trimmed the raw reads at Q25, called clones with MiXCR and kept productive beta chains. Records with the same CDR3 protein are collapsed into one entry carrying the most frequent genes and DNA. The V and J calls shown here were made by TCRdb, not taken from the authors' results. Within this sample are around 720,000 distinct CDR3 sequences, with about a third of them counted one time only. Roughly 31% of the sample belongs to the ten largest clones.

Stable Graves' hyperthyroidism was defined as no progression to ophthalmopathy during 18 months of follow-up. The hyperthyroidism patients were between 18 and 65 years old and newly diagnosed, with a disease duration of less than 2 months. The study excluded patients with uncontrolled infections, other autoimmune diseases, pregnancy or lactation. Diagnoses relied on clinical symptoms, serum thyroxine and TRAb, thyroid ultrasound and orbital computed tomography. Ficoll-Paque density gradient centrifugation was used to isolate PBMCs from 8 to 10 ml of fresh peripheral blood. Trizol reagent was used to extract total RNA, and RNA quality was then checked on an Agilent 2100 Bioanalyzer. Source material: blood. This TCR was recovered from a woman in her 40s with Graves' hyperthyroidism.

The nucleotide sequence is TGCACCGGAACCCAGGGGGGTTGGACTGAAGCTTTCTTT. Its amino acids are CTGTQGGWTEAFF. This receptor chain uses TRBV20-1 and TRBJ1-1; 7 bases in the junction line up with TRBD1. Via the germline V gene (reference sequence), CDR1 is DFQATT and CDR2 SNEGSKA. The CDR3 spans 13 residues, from the cysteine through the phenylalanine. Only the CDR3 DNA is retained, 39 bases long and in frame from the first base.